This TCR beta chain was captured by sequencing in a study of cytotoxic CD8 clonotypes in ibrutinib-treated CLL. In its sample, this clone was seen a few times. This table comes from immunoSEQ multiplex PCR, and its TCRdb copy is limited to in-frame clones, with some not included. The table lists 30,000 or so clones, more than 75% of them singletons. This CDR3 is 12 amino acids long. Germline V gene data show CDR1 as MNHNY and CDR2 as SVGAGI (reference sequence). V gave up 7 bases and J gave up 6 bases, with 10 bases separating them. The sequenced sample was PBMCs, obtained after 36 months of ibrutinib treatment. This chain links TRBV6-6 with TRBJ1-5; the D gene is possibly TRBD1 (5 bases). The source of this sequence is a human donor with chronic lymphocytic leukemia. Here the CDR3 reads CASTGTVQPQHF. The CDR3 coding sequence is TGTGCCAGCACAGGGACGGTTCAGCCCCAGCATTTT.